This T cell receptor beta chain was retrieved from a study of blood T cell repertoires in COVID-19. Libraries were prepared by immunoSEQ multiplex PCR; TCRdb keeps only in-frame clonotypes and omits some of them. Found here are 490,000 or so clones, approximately 87% of them singletons; the top ten hold 1.5% to 2%. CDR1 is LGHNA and CDR2 is YSLEER in the germline V gene. The CDR3 contains 19 residues. V gave up 0 bases and J gave up 7 bases; unmatched junction bases: 16. This clonotype was sampled from a woman aged 40 to 50 who had recovered from COVID-19. V gene TRBV4-3 combines with J gene TRBJ2-7; 12 bases line up with TRBD2. Sequences were obtained from PBMCs or T cells enriched from blood (not recorded which). CDR3 region: CASSQDWASGRAPPVEQYF. CDR3 sequence (DNA): TGCGCCAGCAGCCAAGATTGGGCTAGCGGGAGGGCCCCGCCGGTAGAGCAGTACTTC.